The following is a T cell receptor beta chain sequence with its context. The antigen remains unidentified. This CDR3 region has 14 residues. CDR1 and CDR2 (germline): SGHRS, YFSETQ. Trimming took off 0 bases at V and 7 bases at J, with 11 bases between the two ends. This sample was taken from a study of CD8 T cells in ankylosing spondylitis. In making TCR beta libraries, quantitative 5'-RACE with molecular barcodes was used. TCRdb redid the calling of the 5' RACE reads with MiXCR, one entry per CDR3 protein. The table includes 400,000 or so distinct CDR3 sequences, roughly a quarter detected once. The study's findings and limits: Disease-linked clones, CD8+, were relatively rare in peripheral blood. From matched ankylosing spondylitis synovial fluid, disease-linked clones were reportedly recovered at significantly enriched levels. For ankylosing spondylitis blood, a TCR beta motif of fewer than 10 highly homologous variants appeared characteristic.

Sample: blood, either unsorted or a sorted T cell fraction (not recorded which). The chain has TRBV5-1 and TRBJ1-5; D is perhaps TRBD1 (5 bases). This TCR came from a male donor with ankylosing spondylitis. The CDR3 spells CASSLEGAGQPQHF. CDR3 DNA sequence: TGCGCCAGCAGCTTGGAAGGGGCAGGGCAGCCCCAGCATTTT.